This TCR beta chain was profiled in a study of T cells expressing NK-cell markers. Study-level background: In sorted CD3+CD56+NKG2C+, CD3+CD56+NKG2C- and CD3+CD56-NKG2C+ T cells, TCR beta repertoires were obtained.

TCRdb re-called the 5' RACE reads and catalogs CDR3 proteins one per entry, DNA excluded. Its table lists hundreds of thousands of distinct CDR3 sequences. Worth noting for this clonotype: Its antigen is not known.

Study-wide results and limits: Roughly six donors carried dominant NKG2C+ clonotypes that made up roughly 1.0-7.5% of their CD8+ T cells.

The length of the CDR3 is 13 residues. CDR1 and CDR2 (germline): SQVTM, ANQGSEA. Sequencing input: blood T cells: a sorted CD56 or NKG2C T cell subset, CD4+ or CD8+ T cells, or bulk PBMC T cells (not recorded which). The genes are TRBV29-1 and TRBJ2-1; the D call from TCRdb, TRBD1, cannot be confirmed without DNA. The receptor was isolated from a man aged 18-75 years in good health. The CDR3 loop reads CSVGVGVANEQFF.